This T cell receptor (beta chain) was sequenced for a study of shared clonotypes between healthy human individuals. General study points: Naive subsets usually exceeded memory subsets in estimated richness. The four-donor shared clonotypes exceeded non-shared clonotypes in generation probability, with non-shared ones scoring lower.

The CDR3 is 15 residues long. The V gene's germline CDR1 is SGHRS and CDR2 YFSETQ. Trimming took off 0 bases at V and 5 bases at J, with 14 bases between the two ends. Naive CD8 cells were CD45RO-negative, positively selected for CCR7, excluding terminally differentiated effector memory CD45RA+ cells. As handled by the study authors: Filtering differed because ImmunoSEQ produced junction-only sequences that carried no quality scores. Only in-frame clones appear in the TCRdb table, and some are missing; sequencing was by immunoSEQ multiplex PCR. For V, J and clone size, that table is used; D and trimming come from the DNA. This table holds about 1,900,000 clones, about 95% found once. About this clone: Its antigen is currently unknown.

Sequences were obtained from naive CD8+ T cells sorted from blood. The genes are TRBV5-1 and TRBJ2-5; TRBD1 is a possible D gene (5 bases). The TCR was taken from a man younger than 35 in good health. CDR3 coding DNA: TGCGCCAGCAGCTTGGTGGGCAGGGAAGGGGAGACCCAGTACTTC. It encodes CASSLVGREGETQYF.